Detailed here is one T cell receptor (beta chain). This sample is drawn from a study of blood T cell repertoires in COVID-19. The CDR3 spans 17 residues. Trimming cost V 3 bases and J 2 bases; bases outside gene matches: 7. In germline, CDR1 is SGHNT, CDR2 YYREEE (reference sequence). Study processing details: The authors estimated nucleated cell counts from reference gene primer amplification. Libraries were prepared by immunoSEQ multiplex PCR; TCRdb keeps only in-frame clonotypes and omits some of them. V and J calls and clone size are those listed in that table; D and trimming were worked out from the DNA. The data contain some 180,000 clones, more than 80% of them singletons.

Sequencing was carried out using peripheral blood. The source is a woman aged 55 to 70 with acute or convalescent COVID-19. The rearrangement uses TRBV5-4 and TRBJ2-1, with 11 bases that match TRBD2. CDR3: CASSSPSGRPTYNEQFF. DNA for the CDR3: TGTGCCAGCAGCTCCCCTAGCGGGAGGCCCACCTACAATGAGCAGTTCTTC.